The 2 T cell receptor beta chains presented below share a single source sample, sequenced in a study of blood T cell repertoires in COVID-19. Here immunoSEQ multiplex PCR was the method, and the copy in TCRdb shows in-frame clones only, minus some. The repertoire consists of approximately 300,000 clones, with around 89% occurring once and the leading ten covering under 0.95%. Sequencing input: peripheral blood. Receptors were obtained from a man aged 25-40 years with acute or convalescent COVID-19.

The rearrangement uses TRBV7-9 and TRBJ2-3; 7 bases are a match to TRBD1. The ends lost 4 bases at V and 3 bases at J; junction bases unmatched: 4. This CDR3 has 14 residues. Germline loops: CDR1 SEHNR, CDR2 FQNEAQ (reference sequence). The CDR3 DNA reads TGTGCCAGCAGCTCGGGGACAGTTACAGATACGCAGTATTTT. It translates to CASSSGTVTDTQYF.

V gene TRBV3-1 (or the pseudogene TRBV3-2) combines with J gene TRBJ1-2, with 11 bases matching TRBD1. The J segment lost 6 bases and the V segment lost 4 bases, leaving 13 bases of the junction unmatched. Germline V lookup: CDR1 LGHDT, CDR2 YNNKEL (reference sequence). The CDR3 consists of 17 residues. Here the CDR3 reads CASSRGTGGHPPNGYTF. CDR3 coding DNA: TGTGCCAGCAGCCGGGGGACAGGGGGGCATCCACCGAATGGCTACACCTTC.